This TCR beta chain was observed in a study of blood T cell repertoires in COVID-19. Study overall: Samples representing acute and convalescent COVID-19 were sourced from the United States, Italy and Spain. Sources were T cells, B-cell-depleted T cells, or PBMCs; the material itself was cDNA or gDNA.

V was pared by 5 bases and J by 4 bases, with 10 bases of the junction left unmatched. Germline values: CDR1 MDHEN, CDR2 SYDVKM. This CDR3 region has 16 residues. In the original processing: Reference gene primer amplification in the assay estimated nucleated cell counts. The protocol was immunoSEQ multiplex PCR, while the TCRdb copy is restricted to in-frame clones and leaves out a portion. V and J calls and clone size are copied from that table; D and trimming were computed from the DNA. The data contain some 250,000 clones, 80% to 90% of them singletons. The V and J genes are TRBV28 and TRBJ1-1, with 10 bases matching TRBD1. The TCR comes from a man younger than 45 who had recovered from COVID-19. Sequenced material: peripheral blood. The CDR3 sequence: CASSALRTGGITEAFF. CDR3 coding DNA: TGTGCCAGCAGTGCCCTTCGGACAGGGGGAATCACTGAAGCTTTCTTT. Full variable domain (missing parts from reference TRBV28 and TRBJ1-1): DVKVTQSSRYLVKRTGEKVFLECVQDMDHENMFWYRQDPGLGLRLIYFSYDVKMKEKGDIPEGYSVSREKKERFSLILESASTNQTSMYLCASSALRTGGITEAFFGQGTRLTVV.